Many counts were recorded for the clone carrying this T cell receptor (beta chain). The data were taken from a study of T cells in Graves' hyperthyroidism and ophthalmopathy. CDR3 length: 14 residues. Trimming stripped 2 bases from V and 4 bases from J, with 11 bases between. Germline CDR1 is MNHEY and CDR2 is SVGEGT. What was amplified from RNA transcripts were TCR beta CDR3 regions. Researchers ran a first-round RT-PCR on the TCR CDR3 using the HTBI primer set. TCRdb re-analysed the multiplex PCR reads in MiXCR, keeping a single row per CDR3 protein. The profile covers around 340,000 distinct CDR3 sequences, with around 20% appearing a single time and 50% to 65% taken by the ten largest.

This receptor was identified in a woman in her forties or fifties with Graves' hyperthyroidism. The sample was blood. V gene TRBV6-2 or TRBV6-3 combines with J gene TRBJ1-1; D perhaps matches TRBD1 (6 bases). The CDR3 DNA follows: TGTGCCAGCAGTTACGGGGGCGACCTCACTGAAGCTTTCTTT. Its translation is CASSYGGDLTEAFF.